This T cell receptor (beta chain) was profiled in a study of blood T cell repertoires in COVID-19. About the research overall: Samples representing acute and convalescent COVID-19 were sourced from the United States, Italy and Spain.

Here immunoSEQ multiplex PCR was the method, and the copy in TCRdb shows in-frame clones only, minus some. The sample has tens of thousands of clones, roughly 80% seen once; the top ten hold 2% to 3%. There are 15 residues in the CDR3. Germline CDR1 SNHLY, CDR2 FYNNEI. J lost 6 bases, V lost 6 bases, and 10 bases had no gene match. This receptor was identified in a woman aged 55-70 years with acute or convalescent COVID-19. This chain connects TRBV2 to TRBJ1-1; 10 bases align to TRBD1. The sequenced sample was peripheral blood. The CDR3 DNA follows: TGTGCCAGCAGGGTCACCGGGACAGGGGCCTCTGAAGCTTTCTTT. Its protein is CASRVTGTGASEAFF.